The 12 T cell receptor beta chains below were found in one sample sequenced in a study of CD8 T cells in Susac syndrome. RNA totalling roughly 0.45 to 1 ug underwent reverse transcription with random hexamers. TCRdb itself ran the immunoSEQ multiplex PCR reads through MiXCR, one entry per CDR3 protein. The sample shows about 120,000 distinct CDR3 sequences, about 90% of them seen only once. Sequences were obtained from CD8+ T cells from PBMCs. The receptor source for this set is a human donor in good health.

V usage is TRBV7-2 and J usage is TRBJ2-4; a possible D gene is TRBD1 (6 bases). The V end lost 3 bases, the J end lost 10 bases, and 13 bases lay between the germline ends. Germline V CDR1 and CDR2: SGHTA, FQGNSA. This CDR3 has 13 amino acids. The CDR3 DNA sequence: TGTGCCAGCAGCTTCAGGGGATTAGAGATTCAGTACTTC. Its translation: CASSFRGLEIQYF.

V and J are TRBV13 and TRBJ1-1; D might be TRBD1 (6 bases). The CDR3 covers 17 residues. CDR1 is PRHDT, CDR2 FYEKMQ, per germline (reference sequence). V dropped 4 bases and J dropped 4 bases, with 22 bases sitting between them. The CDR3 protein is CASSSQHPGQRGTEAFF. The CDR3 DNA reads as TGTGCCAGCAGCTCGCAGCATCCGGGACAACGGGGCACTGAAGCTTTCTTT.

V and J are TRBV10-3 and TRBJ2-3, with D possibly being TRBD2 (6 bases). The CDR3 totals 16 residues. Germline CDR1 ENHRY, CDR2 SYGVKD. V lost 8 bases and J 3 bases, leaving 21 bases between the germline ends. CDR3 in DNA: TGTGCCATCTCGAGGAGTTCCGGGGGTGAAACAGATACGCAGTATTTT. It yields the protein CAISRSSGGETDTQYF.

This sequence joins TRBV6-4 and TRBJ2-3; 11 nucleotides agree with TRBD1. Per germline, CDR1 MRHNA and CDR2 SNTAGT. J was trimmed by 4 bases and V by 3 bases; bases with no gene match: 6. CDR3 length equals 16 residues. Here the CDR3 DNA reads TGTGCCAGCAGTGAGTCTTGGGGACAGGGGGCAGATACGCAGTATTTT. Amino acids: CASSESWGQGADTQYF.

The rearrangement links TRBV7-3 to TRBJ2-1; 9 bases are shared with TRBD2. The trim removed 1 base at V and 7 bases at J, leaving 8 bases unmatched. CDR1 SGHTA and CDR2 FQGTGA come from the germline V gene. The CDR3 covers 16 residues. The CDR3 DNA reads TGTGCCAGCAGCTTAAGAGGGCGGGGGGGCCAAAATGAGCAGTTCTTC. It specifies CASSLRGRGGQNEQFF.

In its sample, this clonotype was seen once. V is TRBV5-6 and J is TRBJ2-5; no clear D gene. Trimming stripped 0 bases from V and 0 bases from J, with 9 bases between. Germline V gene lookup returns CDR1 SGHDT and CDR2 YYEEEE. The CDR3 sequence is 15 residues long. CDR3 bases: TGTGCCAGCAGCTTGGTTCGGCAAAACCAAGAGACCCAGTACTTC. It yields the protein CASSLVRQNQETQYF.

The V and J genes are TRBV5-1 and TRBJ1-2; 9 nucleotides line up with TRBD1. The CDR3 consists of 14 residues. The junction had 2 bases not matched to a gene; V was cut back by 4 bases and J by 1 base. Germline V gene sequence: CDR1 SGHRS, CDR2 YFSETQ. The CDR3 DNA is TGCGCCAGCAGCCGGACAGGGGATAACTATGGCTACACCTTC. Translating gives CASSRTGDNYGYTF.

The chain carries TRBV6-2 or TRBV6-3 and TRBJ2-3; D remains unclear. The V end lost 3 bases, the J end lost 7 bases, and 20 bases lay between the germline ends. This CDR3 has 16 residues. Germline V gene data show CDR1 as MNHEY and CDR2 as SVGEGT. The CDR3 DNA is TGTGCCAGCAGTTATGCCGCCCGTCCACCACGGAATACGCAGTATTTT. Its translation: CASSYAARPPRNTQYF.

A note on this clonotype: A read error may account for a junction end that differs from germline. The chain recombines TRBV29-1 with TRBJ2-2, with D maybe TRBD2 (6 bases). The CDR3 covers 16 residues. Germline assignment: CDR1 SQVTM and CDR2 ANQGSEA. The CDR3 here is CSVQTGAGSNTGELLF. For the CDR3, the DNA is TGCAGCGTCCAAACGGGAGCAGGTTCGAACACCGGGGAGCTGCTTTTT.

The CDR3 bases are TGCAGTGCTAGAGTCCCTAGCGGGAGGGAGTCCGATGAGCAGTTCTTC. It codes for CSARVPSGRESDEQFF. The chain has TRBV20-1 and TRBJ2-1; TRBD2 matches 12 bases. This CDR3 is built from 16 residues. Germline values: CDR1 DFQATT, CDR2 SNEGSKA (reference sequence). The V and J ends lost 1 base and 8 bases, in that order; junction bases with no gene match: 9.

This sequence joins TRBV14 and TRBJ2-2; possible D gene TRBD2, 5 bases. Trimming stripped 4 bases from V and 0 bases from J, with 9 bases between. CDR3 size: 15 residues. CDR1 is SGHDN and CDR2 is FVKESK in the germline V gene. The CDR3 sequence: CASSRRQSNTGELFF. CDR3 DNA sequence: TGTGCCAGCAGCCGGAGGCAGTCGAACACCGGGGAGCTGTTTTTT.

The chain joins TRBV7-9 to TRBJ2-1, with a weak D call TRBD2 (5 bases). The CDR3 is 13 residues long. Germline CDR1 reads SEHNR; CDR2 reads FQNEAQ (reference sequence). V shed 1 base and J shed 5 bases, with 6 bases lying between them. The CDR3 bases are TGTGCCAGCAGCTTAGTCGGGGACAATGAGCAGTTCTTC. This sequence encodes CASSLVGDNEQFF.